A single sample is the source of the 19 T cell receptor beta chains below, sequenced in a study of shared clonotypes between healthy human individuals. The method was immunoSEQ multiplex PCR; TCRdb's version includes in-frame clones alone and lacks a portion of them. The sample records 2 million to 3 million clones, approximately 93% being singletons. What was sequenced was naive CD4+ T cells from PBMCs. The subset: CD45RA+ positively selected. These receptors came from a man between 18 and 29 years old in good health. Some clones in this sample may be carry-over from other donors' samples.

The gene calls are TRBV5-1 and TRBJ2-3; the match to TRBD1 covers 7 bases. This CDR3 is built from 16 residues. CDR1 is SGHRS, CDR2 YFSETQ, per germline. V dropped 4 bases and J dropped 4; count of bases not matched to a gene: 12. The CDR3 sequence is CASSRVGDGTADTQYF. The CDR3 bases are TGCGCCAGCAGCCGGGTGGGGGATGGGACAGCAGATACGCAGTATTTT.

The rearrangement joins TRBV27 to TRBJ2-2; TRBD2 matches at 13 bases. Germline CDR1 and CDR2: MNHEY and SMNVEV (reference sequence). The V gene end was trimmed by 6 bases and the J gene end by 3 bases; junction bases not matched to a gene: 4. The CDR3 spans 16 residues. The chain's CDR3 is CASRRLAGGHTGELFF. DNA of the CDR3: TGTGCCAGCAGAAGACTAGCGGGAGGACACACCGGGGAGCTGTTTTTT.

V and J are TRBV11-2 and TRBJ2-1; D ambiguous. From germline, CDR1 is SGHAT and CDR2 FQNNGV. CDR3 size: 12 residues. V lost 5 bases to trimming and J lost 4 bases, with 6 bases between them. The CDR3 DNA reads TGTGCCAGCAGCCCGGTATACAATGAGCAGTTCTTC. Encoded protein: CASSPVYNEQFF.

This clone came up once. The junction shows a germline mismatch at one end, possibly a read error. This chain joins TRBV5-6 and TRBJ1-6; 9 bases agree with TRBD1. Germline V gene lookup returns CDR1 SGHDT and CDR2 YYEEEE. The CDR3 is 14 amino acids. As DNA, the CDR3 is TGTGCCAGCAGATTGGGGGACAGGGTTTCACCCCTCCACTTT. It specifies CASRLGDRVSPLHF. Full variable domain (remainder filled in from reference TRBV5-6 and TRBJ1-6): DAGVTQSPTHLIKTRGQQVTLRCSPKSGHDTVSWYQQALGQGPQFIFQYYEEEERQRGNFPDRFSGHQFPNYSSELNVNALLLGDSALYLCASRLGDRVSPLHFGNGTRLTVT.

In regard to this clone: Other DNA sequences in the sample encode the same CDR3. The chain couples TRBV5-1 to TRBJ2-2, with D unclear. The germline V gene has CDR1 SGHRS and CDR2 YFSETQ. This CDR3 spans 15 amino acids. Trimming left V 0 bases short and J 0 bases short, with 6 bases between. The CDR3 protein is CASSLAAANTGELFF. The DNA for the CDR3 is TGCGCCAGCAGCTTGGCCGCAGCGAACACCGGGGAGCTGTTTTTT.

The gene calls are TRBV5-8 and TRBJ1-1; 8 bases map to TRBD1. CDR1 and CDR2 from the germline V gene are SGHTS and YDEGEE. The ends lost 4 bases at V and 11 bases at J; junction bases unmatched: 10. The CDR3 is 13 amino acids. CDR3 DNA sequence: TGTGCCAGCAGCCCCGGACAGGGAATGGGCGCTTTCTTT. This encodes CASSPGQGMGAFF.

This chain links TRBV7-9 with TRBJ2-3; D is perhaps TRBD1 or TRBD2 (5 bases each). This CDR3 is built from 14 residues. CDR1 is SEHNR, CDR2 FQNEAQ, per germline (reference sequence). V was trimmed by 4 bases and J by 6 bases, leaving 14 bases between them. CDR3 sequence: CASSSEGLMDTQYF. Here the CDR3 DNA reads TGTGCCAGCAGCTCCGAGGGGCTGATGGATACGCAGTATTTT.

This chain uses TRBV15 with TRBJ2-6; unclear D gene. CDR1 and CDR2 (germline): LNHNV, YYDKDF (reference sequence). The V gene lost 6 bases and the J gene lost 0 bases, with 9 bases spanning the gap. The CDR3 runs to 15 residues. DNA of the CDR3: TGTGCCACCAGTTCAGTTAGCTCTGGGGCCAACGTCCTGACTTTC. It encodes CATSSVSSGANVLTF.

The chain links TRBV28 to TRBJ2-2, with D possibly matching TRBD1 (5 bases). V was trimmed by 8 bases and J by 0 bases, leaving 25 bases between them. CDR1 is MDHEN, CDR2 SYDVKM, per germline. The CDR3 spans 19 residues. This chain's CDR3 is CASRTPIRLGQTNTGELFF. The CDR3 DNA sequence: TGTGCCAGCCGTACACCGATAAGACTGGGGCAGACGAACACCGGGGAGCTGTTTTTT.

CDR3 coding DNA: TGTGCCAGCAGTGAATCGATCCTCGGTGGCGTCGAGCAGTACTTC. This codes for CASSESILGGVEQYF. V gene TRBV6-1 combines with J gene TRBJ2-7; D not resolved. The CDR3 contains 15 residues. Trimming took 2 bases from V and 6 from J, leaving 17 bases between them. Germline assignment: CDR1 MNHNS and CDR2 SASEGT.

The chain combines TRBV5-4 with TRBJ2-7; TRBD1 is a possible D gene (6 bases). This CDR3 is built from 15 residues. Trimming removed 4 bases at V and 3 bases at J, with 17 bases between. In germline, CDR1 is SGHNT, CDR2 YYREEE (reference sequence). As DNA, the CDR3 is TGTGCCAGCAGCCCCGTCCCGGACAGTTTCTACGAGCAGTACTTC. Residues: CASSPVPDSFYEQYF.

The chain's CDR3 is CASSLPQGDEQFF. The CDR3 coding sequence is TGTGCCAGCAGTTTACCACAGGGGGATGAGCAGTTCTTC. The V and J genes are TRBV28 and TRBJ2-1; 8 bases are shared with TRBD1. Looked up from germline, CDR1 is MDHEN and CDR2 is SYDVKM. CDR3 length equals 13 residues. V gave up 2 bases and J gave up 8 bases; unmatched junction bases: 2.

The V call is TRBV10-1, the J call TRBJ1-1; the D is unclear. Germline V gives CDR1 WNHNN, CDR2 SYGVQD (reference sequence). The germline V and J ends were trimmed by 7 bases and 2 bases, with 11 bases remaining between them. The CDR3 is made up of 13 amino acids. The CDR3 loop reads CASTKDLNTEAFF. In DNA, the CDR3 is TGCGCCAGCACTAAGGACCTCAACACTGAAGCTTTCTTT.

This chain links TRBV2 with TRBJ1-3; 10 bases line up with TRBD1. The CDR3 has 15 residues. Germline CDR1 is SNHLY and CDR2 is FYNNEI. The junction had 6 bases not matched to a gene; V was cut back by 7 bases and J by 3 bases. The chain's CDR3 is CASTRQGAIGNTIYF. CDR3 sequence (DNA): TGTGCCAGCACCAGACAGGGGGCGATTGGAAACACCATATATTTT.

J is TRBJ1-3 and V is TRBV13; D unresolved. V gave up 3 bases and J gave up 0 bases, with 3 bases separating them. There are 13 residues in the CDR3. CDR1 and CDR2 from the germline V gene are PRHDT and FYEKMQ (reference sequence). Written as DNA, the CDR3 is TGTGCCAGCAGCTTTCGCTCTGGAAACACCATATATTTT. Its translation is CASSFRSGNTIYF. The full variable domain, rest sourced from reference TRBV13 and TRBJ1-3, is AAGVIQSPRHLIKEKRETATLKCYPIPRHDTVYWYQQGPGQDPQFLISFYEKMQSDKGSIPDRFSAQQFSDYHSELNMSSLELGDSALYFCASSFRSGNTIYFGEGSWLTVV.

The CDR3 loop is CASSRTGTESYEQYF. The CDR3 DNA reads TGCGCCAGCAGTCGTACTGGGACAGAGAGCTACGAGCAGTACTTC. The V gene is TRBV4-1, the J gene TRBJ2-7; TRBD1 matches at 7 bases. CDR1 is MGHRA, CDR2 YSYEKL, per germline. With V trimmed by 6 bases and J by 3 bases, 11 bases remained unmatched. The CDR3 is 15 amino acids.

This clone turned up a few times. This CDR3 is also generated by other DNA sequences in the sample. The chain carries TRBV5-4 and TRBJ2-3; D unresolved. The CDR3 consists of 12 residues. Trimming removed 2 bases from V and 2 bases from J, with 3 bases in between. CDR1 and CDR2 (germline): SGHNT, YYREEE (reference sequence). CDR3 sequence reads: CASSLDTDTQYF. The CDR3 DNA reads as TGTGCCAGCAGCTTAGACACAGATACGCAGTATTTT.

This clone was seen more than once but under ten times. The identical CDR3 is also encoded by other nucleotide sequences in the sample. This chain uses TRBV29-1 with TRBJ1-1; a weak D match, TRBD1 (6 bases). This CDR3 is 12 amino acids long. V gave up 6 bases and J gave up 4 bases, with 12 bases separating them. Germline CDR1 SQVTM, CDR2 ANQGSEA. The CDR3 nucleotides are TGCAGCGTCGGGGGCCTTGGCACTGAAGCTTTCTTT. Translated, it gives CSVGGLGTEAFF.

The chain couples TRBV2 to TRBJ1-5; 8 nucleotides match TRBD1. Germline lookup yields CDR1 SNHLY and CDR2 FYNNEI. V dropped 5 bases and J dropped 1; count of bases not matched to a gene: 10. This CDR3 comprises 17 residues. In DNA, the CDR3 is TGTGCCAGCAGTTACGACAGGGGAAGGTCGAGCAATCAGCCCCAGCATTTT. This codes for CASSYDRGRSSNQPQHF.